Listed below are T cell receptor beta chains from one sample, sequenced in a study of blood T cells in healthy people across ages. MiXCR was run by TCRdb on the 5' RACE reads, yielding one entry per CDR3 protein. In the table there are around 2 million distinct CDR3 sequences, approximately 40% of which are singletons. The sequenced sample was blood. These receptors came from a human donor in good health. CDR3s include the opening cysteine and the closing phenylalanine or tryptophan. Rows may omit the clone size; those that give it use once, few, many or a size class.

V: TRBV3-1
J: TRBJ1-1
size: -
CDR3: CASSQDGRGSRTEAFF

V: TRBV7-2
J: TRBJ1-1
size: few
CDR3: CASSSTGVDTEAFF

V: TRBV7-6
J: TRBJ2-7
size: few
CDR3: CASSLKGATGTMRQYF

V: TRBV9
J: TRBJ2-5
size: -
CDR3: CASSVRQDQETQYF

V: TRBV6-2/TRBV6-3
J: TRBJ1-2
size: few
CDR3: CASSISLAYTF

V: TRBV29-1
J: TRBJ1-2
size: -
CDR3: CSVGGGVGTAYGYTF

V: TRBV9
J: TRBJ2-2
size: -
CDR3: CASNEPPGTGELFF

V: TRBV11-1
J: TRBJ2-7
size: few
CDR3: CASSLWTSGGSSYEQYF

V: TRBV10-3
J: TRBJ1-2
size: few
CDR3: CAISESAGRARRGDGYTF

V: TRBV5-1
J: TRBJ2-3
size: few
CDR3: CASRYRGEADTQYF

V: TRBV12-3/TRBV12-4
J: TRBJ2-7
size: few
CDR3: CASSLRVVYEQYF

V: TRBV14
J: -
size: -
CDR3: CASSQVKTGRYEQYF

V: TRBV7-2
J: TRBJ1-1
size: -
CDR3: CASSTDGLNTEAFF

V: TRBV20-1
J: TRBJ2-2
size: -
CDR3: CSARGTRSNTGELFF

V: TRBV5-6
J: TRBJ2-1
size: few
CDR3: CASSLGGRGADYNEQFF

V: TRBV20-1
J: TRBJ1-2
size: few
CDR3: CSTRGGDGYGYTF

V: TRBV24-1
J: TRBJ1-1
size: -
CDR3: CATSDSPRAEAFF

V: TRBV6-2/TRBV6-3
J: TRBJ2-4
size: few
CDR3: CASSYSGTSGEQYF

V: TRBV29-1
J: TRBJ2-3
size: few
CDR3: CSVEDPLAGTDTQYF

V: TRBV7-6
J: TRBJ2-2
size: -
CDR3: CASSPGTSVSGELFF

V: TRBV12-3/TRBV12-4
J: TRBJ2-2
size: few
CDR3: CASSNSIANTGELFF

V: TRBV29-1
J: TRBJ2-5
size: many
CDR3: CSVRSQETQYF

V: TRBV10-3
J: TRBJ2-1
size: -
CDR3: CAISENPRAYNEQFF

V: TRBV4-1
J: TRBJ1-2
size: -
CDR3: CASSQVYRASYGYTF

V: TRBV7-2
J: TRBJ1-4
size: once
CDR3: CASSQITGGAEKLFF

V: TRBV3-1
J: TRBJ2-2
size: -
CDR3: CASSQGRTSSNTGELFF

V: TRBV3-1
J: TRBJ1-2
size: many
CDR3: CASSPRTGEGYTF

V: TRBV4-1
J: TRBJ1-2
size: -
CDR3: CASSVAPGDGDYGYTF

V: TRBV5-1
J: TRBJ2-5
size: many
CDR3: CASSLATEETQYF

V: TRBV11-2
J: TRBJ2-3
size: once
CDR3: CASSVGQTDTQYF

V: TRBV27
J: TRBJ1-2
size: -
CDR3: CASRTFGRLGNYGYTF

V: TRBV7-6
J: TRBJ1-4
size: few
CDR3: CASSLSNNEKLFF

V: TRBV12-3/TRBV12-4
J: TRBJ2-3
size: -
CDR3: CVSSLVGTDTQYF

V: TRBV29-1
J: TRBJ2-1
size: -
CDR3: CSGTGAYNEQFF

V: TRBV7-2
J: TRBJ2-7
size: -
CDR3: CASSDGLASGDPYEQYF

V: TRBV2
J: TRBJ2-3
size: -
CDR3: CASSGVAGGRGDTQYF

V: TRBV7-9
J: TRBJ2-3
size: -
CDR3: CASSSQTGQSADTQYF

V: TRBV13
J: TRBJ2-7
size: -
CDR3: CASSPSRFASTGDSYEQYF

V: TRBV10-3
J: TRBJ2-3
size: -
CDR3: CAINPQGTAVDTQYF

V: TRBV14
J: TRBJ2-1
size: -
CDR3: CASSLQTLYNEQFF

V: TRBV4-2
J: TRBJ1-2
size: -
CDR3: CASSQEGVGEGLYGYTF

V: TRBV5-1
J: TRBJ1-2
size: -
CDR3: CANSLEGSYGYTF

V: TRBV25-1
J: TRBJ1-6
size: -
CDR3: CAALGSYNSLLHF

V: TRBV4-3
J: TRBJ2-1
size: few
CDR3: CASSQDSPSGGAYNEQFF

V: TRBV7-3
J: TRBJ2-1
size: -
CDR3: CASSSIGTSGGLYNEQFF

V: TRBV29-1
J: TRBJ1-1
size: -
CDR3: CSVRDREYTEAFF

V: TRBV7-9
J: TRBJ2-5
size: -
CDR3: CASSTLDRELQETQYF

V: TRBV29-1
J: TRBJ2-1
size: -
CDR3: CSVGLSSYNEQFF

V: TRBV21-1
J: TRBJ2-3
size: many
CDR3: CASSRYGDTQYF

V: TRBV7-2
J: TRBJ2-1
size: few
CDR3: CASSSRSGNLLGGNEQFF

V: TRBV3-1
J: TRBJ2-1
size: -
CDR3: CASKPESSYNEQFF

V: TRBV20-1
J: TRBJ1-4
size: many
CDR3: CSARTPTNEKLFF

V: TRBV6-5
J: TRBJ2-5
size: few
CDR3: CATLDMTQETQYF

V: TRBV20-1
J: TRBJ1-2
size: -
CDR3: CSARLFWQEYGGYTF

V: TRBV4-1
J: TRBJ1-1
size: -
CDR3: CASSQPTRGVGAFF